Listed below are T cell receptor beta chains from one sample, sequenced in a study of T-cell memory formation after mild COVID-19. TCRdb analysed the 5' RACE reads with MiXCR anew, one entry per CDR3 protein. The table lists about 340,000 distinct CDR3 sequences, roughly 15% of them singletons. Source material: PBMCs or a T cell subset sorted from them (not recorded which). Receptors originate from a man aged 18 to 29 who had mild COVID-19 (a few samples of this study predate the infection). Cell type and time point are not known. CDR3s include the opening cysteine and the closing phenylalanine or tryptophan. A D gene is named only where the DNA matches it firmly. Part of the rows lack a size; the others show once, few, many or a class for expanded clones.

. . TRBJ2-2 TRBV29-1 CSVDGGDTGELFF TGCAGCGTTGATGGGGGTGACACCGGGGAGCTGTTTTTT
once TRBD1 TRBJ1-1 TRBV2 CARRGTGDWVNTEAFF TGTGCCAGGAGGGGGACAGGGGATTGGGTGAACACTGAAGCTTTCTTT
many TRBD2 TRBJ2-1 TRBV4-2 CASSRLAGLYNEQFF TGTGCCAGCAGCCGACTAGCGGGGCTTTACAATGAGCAGTTCTTC
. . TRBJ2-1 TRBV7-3 CASSFGTGWEQFF TGTGCCAGCAGCTTTGGGACGGGATGGGAGCAGTTCTTC
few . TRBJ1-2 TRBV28 CASSLSSMEGKNYGYTF TGTGCCAGCAGTTTATCGTCTATGGAGGGGAAAAACTATGGCTACACCTTC
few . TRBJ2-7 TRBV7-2 CASSRTTGTASLGEQYF TGTGCCAGCAGTCGAACGACCGGGACGGCCTCACTGGGCGAGCAGTACTTC
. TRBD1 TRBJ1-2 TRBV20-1 CSARSDRDGYTF TGCAGTGCTAGATCAGACAGGGATGGCTACACCTTC
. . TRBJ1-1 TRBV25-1 CASRWAGGNTEAFF TGTGCCAGCAGATGGGCGGGGGGGAACACTGAAGCTTTCTTT
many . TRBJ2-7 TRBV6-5 CASSYSTSNDFEQYF TGTGCCAGCAGTTACTCGACTAGTAACGACTTCGAGCAGTACTTC
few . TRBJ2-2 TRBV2 CASSDPVWPGELFF TGTGCCAGCAGTGATCCCGTTTGGCCCGGGGAGCTGTTTTTT
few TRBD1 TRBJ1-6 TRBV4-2 CASSQEDRGRMNSPLHF TGTGCCAGCAGCCAAGAGGACAGGGGAAGAATGAATTCACCCCTCCACTTT
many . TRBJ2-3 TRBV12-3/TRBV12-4 CASSSAGTSSTDTQYF TGTGCCAGCAGCTCGGCAGGGACCTCTAGCACAGATACGCAGTATTTT
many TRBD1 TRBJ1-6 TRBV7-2 CASSLGGDRASPLHF TGTGCCAGCAGCTTAGGTGGGGACAGGGCTTCACCCCTCCACTTT
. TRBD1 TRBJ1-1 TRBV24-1 CATSDATDRANTEAFF TGTGCCACCAGTGATGCGACCGACAGGGCGAACACTGAAGCTTTCTTT
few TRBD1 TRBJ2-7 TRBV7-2 CASSLAIGTGYGEQYF TGTGCCAGCAGCTTAGCGATCGGGACAGGGTATGGGGAGCAGTACTTC
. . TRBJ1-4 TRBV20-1 CSATFSSGIGGKLFF TGCAGTGCTACCTTTTCTTCAGGGATTGGTGGCAAACTGTTTTTT
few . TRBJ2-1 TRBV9 CASSVLGNNEQFF TGTGCCAGCAGCGTACTAGGGAATAATGAACAGTTCTTC
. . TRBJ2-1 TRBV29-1 CSVEDLNEQFF TGCAGCGTTGAAGATCTCAATGAGCAGTTCTTC
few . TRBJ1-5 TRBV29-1 CSVEEGTGQPQHF TGCAGCGTCGAGGAGGGGACGGGTCAGCCCCAGCATTTT
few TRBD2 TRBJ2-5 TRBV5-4 CASSWTGLAEETQYF TGTGCCAGCAGCTGGACGGGACTAGCGGAAGAGACCCAGTACTTC
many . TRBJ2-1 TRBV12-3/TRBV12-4 CASSLPRDNEQFF TGTGCCAGCAGTTTGCCCAGGGACAATGAGCAGTTCTTC
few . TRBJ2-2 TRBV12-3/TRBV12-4 CASSPVGGRDPGELFF TGTGCCAGCAGTCCCGTAGGGGGTCGGGATCCCGGGGAGCTGTTTTTT
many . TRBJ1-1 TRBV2 CASSEGQGPLDTEAFF TGTGCCAGCAGTGAAGGGCAGGGGCCCTTGGACACTGAAGCTTTCTTT
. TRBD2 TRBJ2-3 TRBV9 CASSPTTSGGVLDTQYF TGTGCCAGCAGCCCGACGACTAGCGGGGGAGTCCTAGATACGCAGTATTTT
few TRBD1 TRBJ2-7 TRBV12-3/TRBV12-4 CASQRGQGTYEQYF TGTGCCAGCCAACGAGGACAGGGAACCTACGAGCAGTACTTC
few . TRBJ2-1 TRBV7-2 CATAQDYYNEQFF TGTGCCACCGCCCAGGACTACTACAATGAGCAGTTCTTC
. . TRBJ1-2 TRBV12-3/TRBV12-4 CASSSSLPYGYTF .
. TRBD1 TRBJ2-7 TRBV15 CATSRDRTGDEQYF TGTGCCACCAGCAGAGATCGGACAGGGGACGAGCAGTACTTC
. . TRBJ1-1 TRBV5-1 CASSFQGSPEAFF TGCGCCAGCAGCTTCCAGGGGAGCCCTGAAGCTTTCTTT
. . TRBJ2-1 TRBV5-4 CASSQSGAYYNEQFF TGTGCCAGCAGCCAGTCAGGGGCCTACTACAATGAGCAGTTCTTC
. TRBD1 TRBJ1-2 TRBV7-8 CASSFRGGDGYGYTF TGTGCCAGCAGCTTTAGAGGGGGCGACGGCTATGGCTACACCTTC
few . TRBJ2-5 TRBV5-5 CASSLELFGRRETQYF TGTGCCAGCAGCTTGGAATTGTTTGGACGAAGGGAGACCCAGTACTTC
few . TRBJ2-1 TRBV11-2 CASSSWARSSYNEQFF TGTGCCAGCAGCTCGTGGGCCCGGAGCTCCTACAATGAGCAGTTCTTC
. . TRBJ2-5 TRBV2 CASSELAGTSETQYF TGTGCCAGCAGTGAACTCGCTGGGACATCAGAGACCCAGTACTTC
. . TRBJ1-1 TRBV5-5 CARSWWIGTEAFF TGTGCCAGAAGCTGGTGGATCGGCACTGAAGCTTTCTTT
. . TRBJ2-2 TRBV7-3 CASSLPGWAGELFF TGTGCCAGCAGCTTACCAGGGTGGGCCGGGGAGCTGTTTTTT
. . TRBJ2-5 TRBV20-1 CSASPGVFQETQYF TGCAGTGCTAGCCCGGGGGTATTCCAAGAGACCCAGTACTTC
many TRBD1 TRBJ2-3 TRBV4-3 CASSQRDRGDTQYF TGCGCCAGCAGCCAAAGGGACAGGGGAGATACGCAGTATTTT
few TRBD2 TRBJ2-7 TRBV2 CASMGGETYEQYF TGTGCCAGCATGGGGGGGGAGACCTACGAGCAGTACTTC
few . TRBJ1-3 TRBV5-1 CASSYGGPSGNTIYF TGCGCCAGCAGCTATGGGGGTCCCTCTGGAAACACCATATATTTT
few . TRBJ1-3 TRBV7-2 CASSLRRTISGNTIYF TGTGCCAGCAGCCTTCGTAGGACGATTTCTGGAAACACCATATATTTT
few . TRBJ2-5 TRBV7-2 CASSSRDGKETQYF TGTGCCAGCAGTTCCCGGGACGGGAAAGAGACCCAGTACTTC
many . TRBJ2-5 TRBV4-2 CASSQWGGAQETQYF TGTGCCAGCAGCCAATGGGGGGGGGCCCAAGAGACCCAGTACTTC
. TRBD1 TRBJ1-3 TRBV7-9 CASSLARQGIAGNTIYF TGTGCCAGCAGCTTAGCGCGACAGGGAATTGCGGGAAACACCATATATTTT
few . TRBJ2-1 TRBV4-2 CASSGRLTNNEQFF TGTGCCAGCAGCGGACGGTTAACCAACAATGAGCAGTTCTTC
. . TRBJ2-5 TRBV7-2 CASSLFPERPWETQYF TGTGCCAGCAGCTTATTTCCGGAGAGACCGTGGGAGACCCAGTACTTC
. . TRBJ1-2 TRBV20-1 CSARRQDYGYTF TGCAGTGCTAGGAGACAGGATTATGGCTACACCTTC
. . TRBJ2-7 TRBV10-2 CASTLGHSSYEQYF TGCGCCAGCACCCTGGGACATAGCTCCTACGAGCAGTACTTC
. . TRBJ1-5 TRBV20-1 CSAYSGTGDQPQHF TGCAGTGCTTATTCCGGGACGGGGGATCAGCCCCAGCATTTT
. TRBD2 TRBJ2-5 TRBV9 CASSDGLAGEETQYF TGTGCCAGCAGCGACGGACTAGCGGGGGAAGAGACCCAGTACTTC
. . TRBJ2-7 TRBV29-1 CSVGSTYEQYF TGCAGCGTTGGTTCAACCTACGAGCAGTACTTC
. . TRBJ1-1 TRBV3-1 CASSSGLGPNTEAFF TGTGCCAGCAGTAGCGGTCTCGGGCCGAACACTGAAGCTTTCTTT
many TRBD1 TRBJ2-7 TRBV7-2 CASSGDRGYEQYF TGTGCCAGCAGCGGGGACAGGGGGTACGAGCAGTACTTC
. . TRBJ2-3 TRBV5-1 CASSTLAGGTQYF TGCGCCAGCAGCACACTAGCAGGGGGTACGCAGTATTTT
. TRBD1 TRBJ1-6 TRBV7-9 CASSGQAFSPLHF TGTGCCAGCAGCGGACAGGCGTTTTCACCCCTCCACTTT
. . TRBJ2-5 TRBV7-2 CASSSQGWETQYF TGTGCCAGCAGCTCTCAGGGGTGGGAGACCCAGTACTTC